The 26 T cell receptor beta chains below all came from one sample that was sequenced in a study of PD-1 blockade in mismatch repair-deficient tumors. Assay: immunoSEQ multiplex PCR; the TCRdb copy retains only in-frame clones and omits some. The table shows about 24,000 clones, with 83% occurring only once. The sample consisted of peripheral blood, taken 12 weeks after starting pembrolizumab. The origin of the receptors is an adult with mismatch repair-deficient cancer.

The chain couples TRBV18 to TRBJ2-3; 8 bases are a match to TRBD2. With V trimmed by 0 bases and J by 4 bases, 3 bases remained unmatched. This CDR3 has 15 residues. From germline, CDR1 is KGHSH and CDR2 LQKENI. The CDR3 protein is CASSPPASGPDTQYF. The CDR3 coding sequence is TGTGCCAGCTCACCACCGGCTAGCGGGCCAGATACGCAGTATTTT.

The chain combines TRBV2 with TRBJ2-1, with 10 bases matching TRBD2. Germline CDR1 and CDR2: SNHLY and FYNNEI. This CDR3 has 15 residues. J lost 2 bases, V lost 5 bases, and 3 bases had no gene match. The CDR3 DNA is TGTGCCAGCAGTACTAGCGGGGAGACCTACAATGAGCAGTTCTTC. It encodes CASSTSGETYNEQFF.

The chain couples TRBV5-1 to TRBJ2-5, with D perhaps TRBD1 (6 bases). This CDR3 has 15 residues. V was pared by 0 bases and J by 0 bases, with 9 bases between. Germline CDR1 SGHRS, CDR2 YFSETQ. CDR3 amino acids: CASSLVGTYQETQYF. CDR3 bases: TGCGCCAGCAGCTTGGTAGGGACATACCAAGAGACCCAGTACTTC.

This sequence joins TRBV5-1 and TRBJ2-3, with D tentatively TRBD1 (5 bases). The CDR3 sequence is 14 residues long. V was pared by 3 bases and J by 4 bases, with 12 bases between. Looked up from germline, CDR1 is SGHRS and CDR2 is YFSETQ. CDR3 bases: TGCGCCAGCAGCTCGCGGACAAGCGCAGATACGCAGTATTTT. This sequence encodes CASSSRTSADTQYF.

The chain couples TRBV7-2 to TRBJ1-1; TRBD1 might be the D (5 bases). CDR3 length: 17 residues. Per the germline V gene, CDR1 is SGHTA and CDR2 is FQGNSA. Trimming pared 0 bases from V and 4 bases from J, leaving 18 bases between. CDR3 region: CASSLASFMRGGTEAFF. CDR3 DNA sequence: TGTGCCAGCAGCTTAGCGAGTTTCATGAGGGGTGGCACTGAAGCTTTCTTT.

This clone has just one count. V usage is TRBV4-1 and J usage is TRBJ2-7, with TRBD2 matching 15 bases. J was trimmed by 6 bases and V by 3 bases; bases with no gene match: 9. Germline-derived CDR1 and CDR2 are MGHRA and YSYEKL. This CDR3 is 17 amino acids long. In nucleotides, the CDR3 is TGCGCCAGCAGCCACCCCGGGACTAGCGGGAGGACTCCCGAGCAGTACTTC. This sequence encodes CASSHPGTSGRTPEQYF.

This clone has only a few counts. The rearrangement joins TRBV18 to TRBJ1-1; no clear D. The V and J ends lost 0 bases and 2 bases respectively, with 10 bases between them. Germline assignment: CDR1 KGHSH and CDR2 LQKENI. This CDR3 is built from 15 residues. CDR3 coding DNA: TGTGCCAGCTCACCACCGAACCAGGCAAACACTGAAGCTTTCTTT. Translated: CASSPPNQANTEAFF.

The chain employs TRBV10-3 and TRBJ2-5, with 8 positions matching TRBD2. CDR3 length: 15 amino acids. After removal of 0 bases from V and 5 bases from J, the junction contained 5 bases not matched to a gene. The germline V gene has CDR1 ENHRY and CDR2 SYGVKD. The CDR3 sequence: CAISESRGGSETQYF. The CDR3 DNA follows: TGTGCCATCAGTGAGTCACGGGGGGGGAGCGAGACCCAGTACTTC.

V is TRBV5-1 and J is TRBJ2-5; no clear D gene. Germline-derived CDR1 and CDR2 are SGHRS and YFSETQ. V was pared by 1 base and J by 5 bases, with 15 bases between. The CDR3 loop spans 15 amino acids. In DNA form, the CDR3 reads TGCGCCAGCAGCTTGTTACCCCTTGACGGGGAGACCCAGTACTTC. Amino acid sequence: CASSLLPLDGETQYF.

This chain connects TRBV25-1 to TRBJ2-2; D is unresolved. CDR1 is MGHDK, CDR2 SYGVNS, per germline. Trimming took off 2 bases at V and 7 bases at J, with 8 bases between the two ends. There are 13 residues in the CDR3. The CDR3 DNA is TGTGCCAGCAGTGAAAAGGGTATCGGGGAGCTGTTTTTT. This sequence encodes CASSEKGIGELFF. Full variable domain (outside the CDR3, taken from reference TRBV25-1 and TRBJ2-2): EADIYQTPRYLVIGTGKKITLECSQTMGHDKMYWYQQDPGMELHLIHYSYGVNSTEKGDLSSESTVSRIRTEHFPLTLESARPSHTSQYLCASSEKGIGELFFGEGSRLTVL.

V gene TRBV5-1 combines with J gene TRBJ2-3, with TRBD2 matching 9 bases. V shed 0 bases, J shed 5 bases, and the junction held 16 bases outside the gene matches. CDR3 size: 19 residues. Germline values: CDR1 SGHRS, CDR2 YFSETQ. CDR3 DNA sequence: TGCGCCAGCAGCTTGGGATGGAGGGTTTTAGCGGGAGTTGGAGATACGCAGTATTTT. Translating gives CASSLGWRVLAGVGDTQYF.

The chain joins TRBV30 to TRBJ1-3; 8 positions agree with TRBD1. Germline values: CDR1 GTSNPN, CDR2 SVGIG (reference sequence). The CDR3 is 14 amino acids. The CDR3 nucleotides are TGTGCTCGCCGACAGGGGACCGGGGGAAACACCATATATTTT. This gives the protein CARRQGTGGNTIYF. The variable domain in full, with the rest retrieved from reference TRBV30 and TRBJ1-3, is SQTIHQWPATLVQPVGSPLSLECTVEGTSNPNLYWYRQAAGRGLQLLFYSVGIGQISSEVPQNLSASRPQDRQFILSSKKLLLSDSGFYLCARRQGTGGNTIYFGEGSWLTVV.

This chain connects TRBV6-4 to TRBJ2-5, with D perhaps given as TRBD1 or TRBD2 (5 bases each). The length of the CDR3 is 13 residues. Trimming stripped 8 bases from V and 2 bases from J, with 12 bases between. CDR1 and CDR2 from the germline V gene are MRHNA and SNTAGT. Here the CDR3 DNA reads TGTGCCAGCCGGGACCCCGTTCAAGAGACCCAGTACTTC. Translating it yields CASRDPVQETQYF.

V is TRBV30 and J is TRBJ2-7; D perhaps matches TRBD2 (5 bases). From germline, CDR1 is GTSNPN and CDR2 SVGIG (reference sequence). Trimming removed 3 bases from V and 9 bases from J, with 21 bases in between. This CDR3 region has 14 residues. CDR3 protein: CAWSIRGSDSWQYF. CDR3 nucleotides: TGTGCCTGGAGCATACGGGGATCTGATAGCTGGCAGTACTTC.

Here the CDR3 reads CASSLGEGTDYGYTF. In DNA, the CDR3 is TGTGCCAGCAGCTTAGGTGAGGGGACGGACTATGGCTACACCTTC. The chain joins TRBV7-9 to TRBJ1-2, with a tentative D call TRBD1 (5 bases). Germline V gene data show CDR1 as SEHNR and CDR2 as FQNEAQ (reference sequence). The CDR3 sequence is 15 residues long. The V gene lost 1 base and the J gene lost 3 bases, with 12 bases spanning the gap.

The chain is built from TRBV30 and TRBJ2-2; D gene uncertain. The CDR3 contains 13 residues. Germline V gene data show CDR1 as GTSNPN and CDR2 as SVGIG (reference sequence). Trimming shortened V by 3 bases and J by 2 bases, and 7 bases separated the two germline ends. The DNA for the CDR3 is TGTGCCTGGAGGCAGGATAACACCGGGGAGCTGTTTTTT. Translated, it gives CAWRQDNTGELFF.

The CDR3 region is CASSQGNTEAFF. The DNA for the CDR3 is TGCGCCAGCAGTCAAGGGAACACTGAAGCTTTCTTT. The rearrangement joins TRBV23-1 to TRBJ1-1; D unclear. TRBV23-1 is sorted into the ORF group, with uncertain function. The CDR3 sequence is 12 residues long. V was trimmed by 2 bases and J by 1 base, leaving 2 bases between them.

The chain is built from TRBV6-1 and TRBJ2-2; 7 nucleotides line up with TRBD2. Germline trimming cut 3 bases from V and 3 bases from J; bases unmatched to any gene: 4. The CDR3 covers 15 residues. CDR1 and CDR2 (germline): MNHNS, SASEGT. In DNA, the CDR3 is TGTGCCAGCAGTGAGGGCGCGGGGGACACCGGGGAGCTGTTTTTT. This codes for CASSEGAGDTGELFF.

In nucleotides, the CDR3 is TGCGCCAGCAGCTCGGAGGGTGAAAAACTGTTTTTT. It specifies CASSSEGEKLFF. V is TRBV5-1 and J is TRBJ1-4; D gene ambiguous. Germline values: CDR1 SGHRS, CDR2 YFSETQ. Trimming stripped 3 bases from V and 7 bases from J, with 7 bases between. This CDR3 has 12 amino acids. Full variable domain (missing parts from reference TRBV5-1 and TRBJ1-4): KAGVTQTPRYLIKTRGQQVTLSCSPISGHRSVSWYQQTPGQGLQFLFEYFSETQRNKGNFPGRFSGRQFSNSRSEMNVSTLELGDSALYLCASSSEGEKLFFGSGTQLSVL.

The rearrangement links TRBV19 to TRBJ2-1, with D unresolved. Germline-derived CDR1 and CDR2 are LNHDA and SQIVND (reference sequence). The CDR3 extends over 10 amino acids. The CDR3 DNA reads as TGTTCGTGTGGGTACAATGAGCAGTTCTTC. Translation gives CSCGYNEQFF.

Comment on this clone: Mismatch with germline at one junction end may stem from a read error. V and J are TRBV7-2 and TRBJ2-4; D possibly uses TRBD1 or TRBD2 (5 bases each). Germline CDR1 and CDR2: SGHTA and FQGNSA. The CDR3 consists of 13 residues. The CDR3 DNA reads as TGTGCCAGCAGCTCCCAACCCGGGACGCCCCTTGGCTTC. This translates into CASSSQPGTPLGF.

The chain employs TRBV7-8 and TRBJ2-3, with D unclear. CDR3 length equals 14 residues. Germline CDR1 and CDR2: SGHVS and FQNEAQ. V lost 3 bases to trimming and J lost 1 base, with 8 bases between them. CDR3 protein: CASSFGRGTDTQYF. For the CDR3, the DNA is TGTGCCAGCAGCTTTGGGCGCGGCACAGATACGCAGTATTTT.

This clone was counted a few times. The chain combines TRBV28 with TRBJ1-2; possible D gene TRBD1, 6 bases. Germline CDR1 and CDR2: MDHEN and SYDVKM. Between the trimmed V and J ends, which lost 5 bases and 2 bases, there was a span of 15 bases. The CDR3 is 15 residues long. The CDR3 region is CASSTTTGYNYGYTF. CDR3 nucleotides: TGTGCCAGCAGTACAACGACAGGTTACAACTATGGCTACACCTTC.

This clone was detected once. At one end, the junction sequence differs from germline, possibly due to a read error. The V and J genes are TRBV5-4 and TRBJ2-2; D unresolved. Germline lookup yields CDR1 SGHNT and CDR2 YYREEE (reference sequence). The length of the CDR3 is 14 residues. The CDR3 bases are TGTGCCAGCAGCTTGTATAGGAACCCCGGGGAGCTGTTTTTT. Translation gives CASSLYRNPGELFF. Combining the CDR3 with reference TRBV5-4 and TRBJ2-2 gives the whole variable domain ETGVTQSPTHLIKTRGQQVTLRCSSQSGHNTVSWYQQALGQGPQFIFQYYREEENGRGNFPPRFSGLQFPNYSSELNVNALELDDSALYLCASSLYRNPGELFFGEGSRLTVL.

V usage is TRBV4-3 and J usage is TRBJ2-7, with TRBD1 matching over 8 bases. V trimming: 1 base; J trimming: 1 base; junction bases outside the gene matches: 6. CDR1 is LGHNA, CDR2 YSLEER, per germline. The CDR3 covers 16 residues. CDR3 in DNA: TGCGCCAGCAGCCAAGGCCCTGGGGACAGGTCCTACGAGCAGTACTTC. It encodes CASSQGPGDRSYEQYF.

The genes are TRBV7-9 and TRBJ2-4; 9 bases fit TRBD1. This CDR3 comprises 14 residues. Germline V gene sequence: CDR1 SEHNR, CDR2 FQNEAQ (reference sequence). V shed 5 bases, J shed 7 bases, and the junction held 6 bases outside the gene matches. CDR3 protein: CASSGDREFNIQYF. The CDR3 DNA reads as TGTGCCAGCAGCGGGGACAGGGAGTTTAACATTCAGTACTTC.